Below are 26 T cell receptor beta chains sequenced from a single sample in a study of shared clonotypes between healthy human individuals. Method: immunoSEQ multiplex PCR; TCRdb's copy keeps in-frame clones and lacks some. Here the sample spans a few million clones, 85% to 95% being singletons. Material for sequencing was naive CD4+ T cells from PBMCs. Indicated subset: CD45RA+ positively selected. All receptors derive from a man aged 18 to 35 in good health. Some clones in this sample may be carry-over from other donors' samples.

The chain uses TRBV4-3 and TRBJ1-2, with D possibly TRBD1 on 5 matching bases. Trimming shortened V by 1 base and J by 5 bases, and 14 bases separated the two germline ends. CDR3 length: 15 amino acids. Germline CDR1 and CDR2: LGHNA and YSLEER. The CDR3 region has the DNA TGCGCCAGCAGCCAAGGGGGGGGACGGAGTTATGGCTACACCTTC. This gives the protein CASSQGGGRSYGYTF.

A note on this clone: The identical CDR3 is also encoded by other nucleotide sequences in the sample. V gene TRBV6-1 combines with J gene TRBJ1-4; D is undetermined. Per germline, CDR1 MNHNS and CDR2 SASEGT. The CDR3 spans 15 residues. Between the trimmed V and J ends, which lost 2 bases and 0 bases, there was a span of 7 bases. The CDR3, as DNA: TGTGCCAGCAGTGAATTGGGAGCAACTAATGAAAAACTGTTTTTT. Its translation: CASSELGATNEKLFF.

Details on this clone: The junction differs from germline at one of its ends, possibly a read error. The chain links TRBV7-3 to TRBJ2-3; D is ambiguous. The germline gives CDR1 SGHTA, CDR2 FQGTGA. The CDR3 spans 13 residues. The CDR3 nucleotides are TGTGCCAGCAGCTCTACTCATCTGGATAGGCAGTATTTT. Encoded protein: CASSSTHLDRQYF.

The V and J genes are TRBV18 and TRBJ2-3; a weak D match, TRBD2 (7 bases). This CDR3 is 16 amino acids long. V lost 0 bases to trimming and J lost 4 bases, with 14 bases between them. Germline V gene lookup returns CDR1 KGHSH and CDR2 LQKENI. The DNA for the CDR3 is TGTGCCAGCTCACCACCTCGGGGGGCCGGGGCAGATACGCAGTATTTT. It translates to CASSPPRGAGADTQYF.

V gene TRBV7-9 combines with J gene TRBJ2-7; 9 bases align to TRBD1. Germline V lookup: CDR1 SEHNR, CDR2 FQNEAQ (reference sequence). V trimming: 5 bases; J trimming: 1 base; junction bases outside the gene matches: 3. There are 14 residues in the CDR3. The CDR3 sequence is CASSRTGESYEQYF. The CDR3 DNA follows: TGTGCCAGCAGCCGGACAGGGGAGTCCTACGAGCAGTACTTC.

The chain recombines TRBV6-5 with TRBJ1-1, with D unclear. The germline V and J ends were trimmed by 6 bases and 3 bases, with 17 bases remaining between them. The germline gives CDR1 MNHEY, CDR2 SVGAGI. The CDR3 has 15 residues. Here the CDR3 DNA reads TGTGCCAGCAGCTCCCAACGAGCGGTGGACACTGAAGCTTTCTTT. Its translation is CASSSQRAVDTEAFF.

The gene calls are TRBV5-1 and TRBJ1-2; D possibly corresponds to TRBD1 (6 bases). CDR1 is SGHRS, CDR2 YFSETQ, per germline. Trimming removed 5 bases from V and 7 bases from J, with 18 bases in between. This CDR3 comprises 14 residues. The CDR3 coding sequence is TGCGCCAGCAGGTTACAGGGTGCGGACTGTGGCTACACCTTC. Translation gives CASRLQGADCGYTF.

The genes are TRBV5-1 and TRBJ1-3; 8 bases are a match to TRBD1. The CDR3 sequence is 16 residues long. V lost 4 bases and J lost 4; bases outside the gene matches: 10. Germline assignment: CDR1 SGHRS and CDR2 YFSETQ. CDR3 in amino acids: CASSPRPDRAGNTIYF. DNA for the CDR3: TGCGCCAGCAGCCCAAGGCCGGACAGGGCCGGAAACACCATATATTTT.

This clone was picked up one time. The CDR3 reads CASSLGFRAPNTEAFF. CDR3 in DNA: TGTGCCAGCAGCTTAGGGTTTAGGGCGCCGAACACTGAAGCTTTCTTT. This rearrangement joins TRBV7-8 to TRBJ1-1; D is ambiguous. Between the trimmed V and J ends, which lost 1 base and 1 base, there was a span of 13 bases. CDR1 is SGHVS, CDR2 FQNEAQ, per germline. This CDR3 spans 16 amino acids.

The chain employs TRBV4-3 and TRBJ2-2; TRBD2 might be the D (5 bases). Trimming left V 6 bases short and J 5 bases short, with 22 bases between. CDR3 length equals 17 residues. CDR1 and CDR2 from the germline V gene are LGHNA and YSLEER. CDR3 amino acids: CASSPSGLRVGTGELFF. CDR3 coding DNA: TGCGCCAGCAGTCCAAGTGGGTTGAGGGTTGGGACCGGGGAGCTGTTTTTT.

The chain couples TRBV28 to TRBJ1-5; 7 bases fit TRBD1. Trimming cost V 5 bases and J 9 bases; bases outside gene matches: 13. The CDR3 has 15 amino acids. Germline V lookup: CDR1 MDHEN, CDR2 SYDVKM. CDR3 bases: TGTGCCAGCAGTAAAGGACAGGCGGGCTCTAGGCCCCAGCATTTT. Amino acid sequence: CASSKGQAGSRPQHF.

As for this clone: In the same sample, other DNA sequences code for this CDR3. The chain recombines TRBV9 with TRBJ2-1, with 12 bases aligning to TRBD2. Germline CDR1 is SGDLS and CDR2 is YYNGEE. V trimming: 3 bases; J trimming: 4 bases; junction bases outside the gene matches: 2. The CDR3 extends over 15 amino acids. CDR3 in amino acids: CASSATSGSYNEQFF. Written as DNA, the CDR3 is TGTGCCAGCAGCGCGACTAGCGGGAGTTACAATGAGCAGTTCTTC.

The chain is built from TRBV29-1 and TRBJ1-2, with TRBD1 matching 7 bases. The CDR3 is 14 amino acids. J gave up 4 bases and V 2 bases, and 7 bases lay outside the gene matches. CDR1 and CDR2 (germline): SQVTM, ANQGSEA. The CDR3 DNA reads TGCAGCGTTGAAACGAGGGGGCCCAGCTATGGCTACACCTTC. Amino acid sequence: CSVETRGPSYGYTF. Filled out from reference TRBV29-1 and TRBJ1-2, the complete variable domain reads SAVISQKPSRDICQRGTSLTIQCQVDSQVTMMFWYRQQPGQSLTLIATANQGSEATYESGFVIDKFPISRPNLTFSTLTVSNMSPEDSSIYLCSVETRGPSYGYTFGSGTRLTVV.

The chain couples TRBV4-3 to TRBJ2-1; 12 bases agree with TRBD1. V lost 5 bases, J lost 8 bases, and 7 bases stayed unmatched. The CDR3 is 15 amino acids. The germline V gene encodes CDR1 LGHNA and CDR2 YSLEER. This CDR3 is CASSRGQGASDEQFF. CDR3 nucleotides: TGCGCCAGCAGCAGGGGACAGGGGGCGAGCGATGAGCAGTTCTTC.

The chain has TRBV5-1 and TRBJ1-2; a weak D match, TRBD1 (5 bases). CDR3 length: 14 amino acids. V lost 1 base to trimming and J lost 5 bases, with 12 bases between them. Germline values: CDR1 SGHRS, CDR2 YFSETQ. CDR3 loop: CASSLRGPGYGYTF. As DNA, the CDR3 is TGCGCCAGCAGCTTGAGGGGCCCAGGGTATGGCTACACCTTC. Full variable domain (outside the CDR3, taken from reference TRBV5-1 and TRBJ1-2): KAGVTQTPRYLIKTRGQQVTLSCSPISGHRSVSWYQQTPGQGLQFLFEYFSETQRNKGNFPGRFSGRQFSNSRSEMNVSTLELGDSALYLCASSLRGPGYGYTFGSGTRLTVV.

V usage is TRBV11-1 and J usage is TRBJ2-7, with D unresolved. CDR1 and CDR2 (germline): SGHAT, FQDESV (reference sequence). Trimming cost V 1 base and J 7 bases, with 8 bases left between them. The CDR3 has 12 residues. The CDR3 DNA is TGTGCCAGCAGCTTAGACCGTTCAGAGCAGTACTTC. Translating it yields CASSLDRSEQYF. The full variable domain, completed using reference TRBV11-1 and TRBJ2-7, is EAEVAQSPRYKITEKSQAVAFWCDPISGHATLYWYRQILGQGPELLVQFQDESVVDDSQLPKDRFSAERLKGVDSTLKIQPAELGDSAMYLCASSLDRSEQYFGPGTRLTVT.

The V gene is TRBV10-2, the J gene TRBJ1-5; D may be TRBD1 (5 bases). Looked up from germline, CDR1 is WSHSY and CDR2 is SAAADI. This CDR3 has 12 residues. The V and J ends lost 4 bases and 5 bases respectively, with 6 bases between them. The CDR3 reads CASSGGDQPQHF. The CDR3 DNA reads TGCGCCAGCAGTGGGGGCGATCAGCCCCAGCATTTT.

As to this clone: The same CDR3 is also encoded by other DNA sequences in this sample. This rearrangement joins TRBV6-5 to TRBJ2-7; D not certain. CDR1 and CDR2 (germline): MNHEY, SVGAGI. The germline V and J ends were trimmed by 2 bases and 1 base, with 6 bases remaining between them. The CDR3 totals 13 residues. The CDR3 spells CASSYGQSYEQYF. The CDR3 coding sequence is TGTGCCAGCAGTTACGGGCAGTCCTACGAGCAGTACTTC.

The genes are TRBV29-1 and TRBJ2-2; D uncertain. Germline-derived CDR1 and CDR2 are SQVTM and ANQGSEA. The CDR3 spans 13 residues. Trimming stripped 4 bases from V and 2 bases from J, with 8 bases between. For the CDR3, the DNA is TGCAGCGTTGGTGCAAGAAACACCGGGGAGCTGTTTTTT. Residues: CSVGARNTGELFF.

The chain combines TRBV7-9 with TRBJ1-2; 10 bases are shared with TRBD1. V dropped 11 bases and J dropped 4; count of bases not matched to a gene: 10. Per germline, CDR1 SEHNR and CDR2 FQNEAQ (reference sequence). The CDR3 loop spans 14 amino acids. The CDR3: CASAGTGVSYGYTF. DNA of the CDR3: TGTGCCTCAGCCGGGACAGGGGTGTCCTATGGCTACACCTTC.

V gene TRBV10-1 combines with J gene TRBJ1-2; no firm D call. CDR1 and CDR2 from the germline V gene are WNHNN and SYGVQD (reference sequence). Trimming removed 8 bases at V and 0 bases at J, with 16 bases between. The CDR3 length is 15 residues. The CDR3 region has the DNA TGCGCCAGCGGTACTTCGAAGCCAGCTAACTATGGCTACACCTTC. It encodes CASGTSKPANYGYTF.

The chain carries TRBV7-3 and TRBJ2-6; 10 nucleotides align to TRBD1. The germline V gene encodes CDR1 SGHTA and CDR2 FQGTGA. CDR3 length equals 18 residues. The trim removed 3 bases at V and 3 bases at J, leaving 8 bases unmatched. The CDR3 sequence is CASSLGTGAIRGANVLTF. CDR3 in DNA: TGTGCCAGCAGCTTGGGGACAGGGGCGATCCGTGGGGCCAACGTCCTGACTTTC.

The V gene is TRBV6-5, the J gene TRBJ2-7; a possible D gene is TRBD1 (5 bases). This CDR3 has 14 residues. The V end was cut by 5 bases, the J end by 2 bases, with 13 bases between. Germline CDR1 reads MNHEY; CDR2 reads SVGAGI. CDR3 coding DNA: TGTGCCAGCAGTATCGGTGGGGCCCCCTACGAGCAGTACTTC. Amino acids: CASSIGGAPYEQYF.

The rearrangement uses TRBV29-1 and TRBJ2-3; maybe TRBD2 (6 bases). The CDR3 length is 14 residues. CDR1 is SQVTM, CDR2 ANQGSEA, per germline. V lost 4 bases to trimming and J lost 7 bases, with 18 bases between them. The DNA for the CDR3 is TGCAGCGTTGCGGCGGGACTTACAGTTTATACGCAGTATTTT. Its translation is CSVAAGLTVYTQYF.

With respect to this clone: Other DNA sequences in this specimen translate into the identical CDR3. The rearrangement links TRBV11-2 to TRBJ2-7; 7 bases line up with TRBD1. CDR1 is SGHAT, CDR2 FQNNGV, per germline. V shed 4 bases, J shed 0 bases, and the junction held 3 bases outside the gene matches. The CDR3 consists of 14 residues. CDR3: CASSSGQLSYEQYF. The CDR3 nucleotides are TGTGCCAGCAGCTCGGGACAGCTCTCCTACGAGCAGTACTTC.

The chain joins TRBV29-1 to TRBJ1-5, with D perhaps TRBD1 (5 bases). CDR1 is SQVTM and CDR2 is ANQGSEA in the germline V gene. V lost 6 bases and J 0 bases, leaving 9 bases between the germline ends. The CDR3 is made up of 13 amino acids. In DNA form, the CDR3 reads TGCAGCGTCGCCGACAGTAGCAATCAGCCCCAGCATTTT. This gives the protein CSVADSSNQPQHF.